This is a list of T cell receptor beta chains from one sample in a study of T cell repertoires in cytomegalovirus infection. TCRdb redid the calling of the reads with MiXCR, one entry per CDR3 protein. The data contain roughly 700,000 distinct CDR3 sequences, 33% of them seen just once; the ten biggest clones take up about 20%. Their recognized antigens are unknown. Sequenced here: cultured PBMCs, sampled from culture after CMV antigen stimulation. The source is a human donor in good health (CMV status not recorded). Some clones in this sample may be carry-over from other donors' samples. The CDR3 runs from the conserved cysteine through the conserved F or W. The order of the fields is clone size, V gene, D gene, J gene, CDR3 protein, CDR3 DNA. A D gene is named only where the DNA matches it firmly. Clone size is given for some rows only: seen once, a few or many times, or a class if the clone is expanded.

clone size: NA; V gene: TRBV7-6; D gene: NA; J gene: TRBJ2-7; CDR3 protein: CASSLGPALGYEQYF; CDR3 DNA: TGTGCCAGCAGCTTAGGACCCGCCTTAGGCTACGAGCAGTACTTC
clone size: few; V gene: TRBV7-6; D gene: TRBD2; J gene: TRBJ2-5; CDR3 protein: CASSSVRLAGLEETQYF; CDR3 DNA: TGTGCCAGCAGCTCCGTTCGACTAGCGGGCCTTGAAGAGACCCAGTACTTC
clone size: NA; V gene: TRBV6-1; D gene: NA; J gene: TRBJ1-2; CDR3 protein: CASSESWAYGYTF; CDR3 DNA: TGTGCCAGCAGTGAAAGTTGGGCCTATGGCTACACCTTC
clone size: NA; V gene: TRBV27; D gene: TRBD1; J gene: TRBJ1-1; CDR3 protein: CASRNRGKTEAFF; CDR3 DNA: TGTGCCAGCAGAAACAGGGGGAAAACTGAAGCTTTCTTT
clone size: NA; V gene: TRBV2; D gene: NA; J gene: TRBJ2-3; CDR3 protein: CASTEGLLGGTDTQYF; CDR3 DNA: TGTGCCAGCACTGAAGGACTACTAGGTGGCACAGATACGCAGTATTTT
clone size: NA; V gene: TRBV28; D gene: NA; J gene: TRBJ2-4; CDR3 protein: CASGGLGRAKNIQYF; CDR3 DNA: TGTGCCAGCGGCGGGCTGGGTCGGGCCAAAAACATTCAGTACTTC
clone size: NA; V gene: TRBV12-3/TRBV12-4; D gene: TRBD2; J gene: TRBJ2-3; CDR3 protein: CASSFSLAGGPTDTQYF; CDR3 DNA: TGTGCCAGCAGCTTCAGCCTAGCGGGAGGCCCCACAGATACGCAGTATTTT
clone size: NA; V gene: TRBV20-1; D gene: TRBD2; J gene: TRBJ2-3; CDR3 protein: CSPGGPVSDTQYF; CDR3 DNA: TGCAGTCCGGGGGGGCCGGTTTCCGATACGCAGTATTTT
clone size: NA; V gene: TRBV18; D gene: TRBD1; J gene: TRBJ2-6; CDR3 protein: CASSRDRFGANVLTF; CDR3 DNA: TGTGCCAGCTCCCGGGACAGGTTCGGGGCCAACGTCCTGACTTTC
clone size: few; V gene: TRBV7-6; D gene: NA; J gene: TRBJ1-1; CDR3 protein: CASSSEMARAFF; CDR3 DNA: TGTGCCAGCAGTTCGGAGATGGCAAGGGCTTTCTTT